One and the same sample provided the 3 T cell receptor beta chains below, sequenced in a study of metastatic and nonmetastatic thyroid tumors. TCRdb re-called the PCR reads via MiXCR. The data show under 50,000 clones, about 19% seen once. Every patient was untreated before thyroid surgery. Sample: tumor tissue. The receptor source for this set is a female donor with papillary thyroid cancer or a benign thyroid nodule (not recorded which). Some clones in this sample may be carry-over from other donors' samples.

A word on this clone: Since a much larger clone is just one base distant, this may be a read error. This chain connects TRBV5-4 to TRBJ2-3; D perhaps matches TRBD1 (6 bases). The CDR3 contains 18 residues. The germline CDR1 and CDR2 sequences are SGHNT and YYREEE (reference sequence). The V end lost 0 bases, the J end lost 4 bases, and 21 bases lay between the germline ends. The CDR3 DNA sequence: TGTGCCAGCAGCTTGGGTCCAACTCGCGTGGGGGCCCCAGATACGCAGTATTTT. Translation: CASSLGPTRVGAPDTQYF.

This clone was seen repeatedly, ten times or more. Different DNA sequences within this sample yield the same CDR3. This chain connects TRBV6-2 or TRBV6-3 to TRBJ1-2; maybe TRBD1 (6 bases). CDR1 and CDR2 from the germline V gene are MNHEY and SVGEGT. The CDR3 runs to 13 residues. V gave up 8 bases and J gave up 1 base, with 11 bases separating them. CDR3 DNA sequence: TGTGCCAGCCGACAGGAGTATAACTATGGCTACACCTTC. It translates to CASRQEYNYGYTF.

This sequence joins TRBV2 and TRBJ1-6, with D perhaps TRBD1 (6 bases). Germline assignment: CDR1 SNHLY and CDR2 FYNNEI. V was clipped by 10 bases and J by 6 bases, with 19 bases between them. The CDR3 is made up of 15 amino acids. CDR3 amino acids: CATLPTGGPNSPLHF. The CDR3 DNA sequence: TGTGCCACGCTTCCCACGGGGGGGCCTAATTCACCCCTCCACTTT. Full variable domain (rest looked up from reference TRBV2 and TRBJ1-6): EPEVTQTPSHQVTQMGQEVILRCVPISNHLYFYWYRQILGQKVEFLVSFYNNEISEKSEIFDDQFSVERPDGSNFTLKIRSTKLEDSAMYFCATLPTGGPNSPLHFGNGTRLTVT.